The T cell receptor beta chain under discussion was sequenced for a study of blood T cell repertoires in COVID-19. CDR1 is SGHRS and CDR2 is YFSETQ in the germline V gene. There are 16 residues in the CDR3. The V end was cut by 0 bases, the J end by 4 bases, with 15 bases between. This clone appeared once. The table came from immunoSEQ multiplex PCR; TCRdb's copy has only in-frame clones and leaves some out. The data contain about 300,000 clones, 85% to 90% of them singletons. Sequencing input: peripheral blood. This sequence was found in an older man with acute or convalescent COVID-19. The genes are TRBV5-1 and TRBJ2-3, with D maybe TRBD1 (6 bases). CDR3: CASSLGDTGRSDTQYF. Here the CDR3 DNA reads TGCGCCAGCAGCTTGGGTGACACAGGGCGTTCAGATACGCAGTATTTT.